Sequencing of this T cell receptor (beta chain) was carried out in a study of Ad26.COV2.S vaccination and SARS-CoV-2 variants. Study-level background: Participants got Ad26.COV2.S intramuscularly, once or twice 56 days apart.

Points on this clone: Its target is not known.

Broader study findings: Measurements of TCR breadth and depth may have given underestimates of the total T cell responses. Vaccinated and placebo-treated recipients had similar non-spike TCR breadth.

Treatment: 19 received Ad26.COV2.S at low or high dose, single or two shots; roughly 5 received placebo; per-sample allocation not given. Specimens were obtained on day 63 following the first vaccine or placebo injection. Built on an Ad26 vector, the vaccine expressed Wuhan-strain SARS-CoV-2 spike. The ends were cut back, 6 bases at V and 4 bases at J, with 18 bases in the middle. There are 15 residues in the CDR3. Germline V lookup: CDR1 KGHSH, CDR2 LQKENI. Libraries were prepared by immunoSEQ multiplex PCR; TCRdb keeps only in-frame clonotypes and omits some of them. The sample holds about 680,000 clones, about 90% seen once.

This receptor was taken from a person between 18 and 59 years old who received the Ad26.COV2.S COVID-19 vaccine or a placebo. The sequences come from peripheral blood, collected in a trial of Ad26.COV2.S vaccine versus placebo. The chain is built from TRBV18 and TRBJ1-1; possible D gene TRBD1, 6 bases. CDR3 sequence reads: CASSQGGPRGTEAFF. The CDR3 nucleotides read TGTGCCAGCTCCCAAGGTGGTCCCAGGGGCACTGAAGCTTTCTTT.